This T cell receptor beta chain was sequenced during a study of PD-L1 blockade in urothelial cancer. Time point defined: pretreatment peripheral blood. Repertoires were generated with immunoSEQ multiplex PCR, while TCRdb's copy carries only in-frame clones and drops some. The data hold some 87,000 clones, with over 75% observed a single time. The origin of this receptor is a man in his sixties with urothelial cancer. The material sequenced was PBMCs, taken around atezolizumab (anti-PD-L1) treatment.

The chain's CDR3 is CASSDLGGKTEAFF. DNA of the CDR3: TGTGCCAGCAGTGATTTGGGGGGGAAGACTGAAGCTTTCTTT. The chain combines TRBV6-1 with TRBJ1-1; the D gene is possibly TRBD1 (5 bases). The germline V gene encodes CDR1 MNHNS and CDR2 SASEGT. The CDR3 has 14 residues. The V end lost 3 bases, the J end lost 5 bases, and 13 bases lay between the germline ends.